Below, 8 T cell receptor beta chains from the same sample are listed, as sequenced in a study of shared clonotypes between healthy human individuals. Libraries were prepared by immunoSEQ multiplex PCR; TCRdb keeps only in-frame clonotypes and omits some of them. The sample includes about 2.4 million clones, roughly 93% of them seen just once. Sequencing was carried out using naive CD4+ T cells from PBMCs. Sample subset: CD45RA+ positively selected. The receptors were sampled from a man aged 18 to 29 in good health. Some clones in this sample may be carry-over from other donors' samples.

This clone was recorded once. The rearrangement uses TRBV15 and TRBJ2-5, with D perhaps TRBD1 (6 bases). V gave up 6 bases and J gave up 0 bases, with 11 bases separating them. Per germline, CDR1 LNHNV and CDR2 YYDKDF (reference sequence). The CDR3 loop spans 14 amino acids. The CDR3 nucleotides read TGTGCCACCAGACCCGGGACATACCAAGAGACCCAGTACTTC. Translation gives CATRPGTYQETQYF.

This clone was seen once. The chain recombines TRBV4-1 with TRBJ2-5; weak D call: TRBD2 (5 bases). Germline V gene data show CDR1 as MGHRA and CDR2 as YSYEKL. There are 17 residues in the CDR3. V lost 2 bases and J 2 bases, leaving 18 bases between the germline ends. The CDR3 coding sequence is TGCGCCAGCAGCCAATACCTGCTACGGGATGGGCAAGAGACCCAGTACTTC. It codes for CASSQYLLRDGQETQYF.

The V gene is TRBV5-1, the J gene TRBJ2-3, with D perhaps given as TRBD1 or TRBD2 (5 bases each). The CDR3 is 14 residues long. CDR1 is SGHRS, CDR2 YFSETQ, per germline. Trimming left V 5 bases short and J 2 bases short, with 12 bases between. In DNA, the CDR3 is TGCGCCAGCAGGAGGGACCCTCCCACAGATACGCAGTATTTT. Its protein is CASRRDPPTDTQYF.

The genes are TRBV5-4 and TRBJ2-1, with a weak D call TRBD2 (5 bases). V was cut by 2 bases and J by 1 base, with 10 bases left in between. The CDR3 has 15 amino acids. The germline CDR1 and CDR2 sequences are SGHNT and YYREEE (reference sequence). The CDR3 coding sequence is TGTGCCAGCAGCTTCTCCGAGGGATCCTACAATGAGCAGTTCTTC. This gives the protein CASSFSEGSYNEQFF.

This chain joins TRBV5-1 and TRBJ2-7; 16 bases match TRBD2. V was clipped by 3 bases and J by 13 bases; unmatched bases: 13. CDR3 length: 16 residues. Germline lookup yields CDR1 SGHRS and CDR2 YFSETQ. This CDR3 reads CASSWDAGTSGRAHYF. DNA of the CDR3: TGCGCCAGCAGCTGGGATGCCGGGACTAGCGGGAGGGCGCACTACTTC.

About this clone itself: Other DNA sequences in the same sample also yield this CDR3. CDR3 in DNA: TGCGCCAGCAGCTTGGCCGCTGTGAACACTGAAGCTTTCTTT. The encoded protein is CASSLAAVNTEAFF. The J gene is TRBJ1-1, the V gene TRBV5-1; D unresolved. The CDR3 is 14 residues long. Germline V gene data show CDR1 as SGHRS and CDR2 as YFSETQ. V shed 0 bases and J shed 0 bases, with 6 bases lying between them.

The chain carries TRBV11-2 and TRBJ2-5; TRBD1 or TRBD2 may be the D gene (7 bases each). The CDR3 totals 15 residues. The germline V gene encodes CDR1 SGHAT and CDR2 FQNNGV. The germline V and J ends were trimmed by 3 bases and 5 bases, with 16 bases remaining between them. The CDR3 region has the DNA TGTGCCAGCAGCTTGGGGCAGGGGGGGATCGAGACCCAGTACTTC. Amino acids: CASSLGQGGIETQYF.

This chain links TRBV6-1 with TRBJ2-3; possibly TRBD1 or TRBD2 for D (5 bases each). Germline V gene lookup returns CDR1 MNHNS and CDR2 SASEGT. The germline V and J ends were trimmed by 9 bases and 0 bases, with 10 bases remaining between them. This CDR3 comprises 13 residues. The CDR3 region is CASLRDSTDTQYF. In DNA form, the CDR3 reads TGTGCCAGTTTAAGGGACAGCACAGATACGCAGTATTTT.